This T cell receptor beta chain is from a study of somatic mutations in cytotoxic T cells in rheumatoid arthritis. This clone came up a few times. Its target is unknown. Generated by immunoSEQ multiplex PCR, the TCRdb table keeps only in-frame clones and is missing some. The sample has 18,000 or so clones; about 73% are singletons. The CDR3 runs 17 residues. CDR1 is MNHNS, CDR2 SASEGT, per germline. The J segment lost 8 bases and the V segment lost 2 bases, leaving 12 bases of the junction unmatched. Once isolated by positive magnetic bead selection, the CD4+ and CD8+ cells had their purity checked by flow cytometry. Findings and limits, study-wide: Antigenic targets recognized by the expanded CD8+ clones remained undetermined.

This sequence originates from a woman aged 60-70 years in good health. Sequenced material: CD8+ T cells sorted from blood. The chain links TRBV6-1 to TRBJ1-4; TRBD1 matches at 9 bases. CDR3 DNA: TGTGCCAGCAGTGAAATAGGGCCGGGACAGGGAGGAGAAAAACTGTTTTTT. Its translation: CASSEIGPGQGGEKLFF.